This T cell receptor (beta chain) was recorded in a study of CD8 T cells in ankylosing spondylitis (dated by TCRdb to between 2016 and 2019). Broadly, across the study: To find TCR variants linked to disease, the study profiled T cell receptor beta repertoires in ankylosing spondylitis patients and healthy donors. The whole study cohort included over a hundred healthy donors and some 27 ankylosing spondylitis patients. Peripheral blood was sampled, and synovial fluid was also collected from ankylosing spondylitis patients.

For sequencing, an Illumina HiSeq 2500 was employed. Quantitative 5'-RACE with molecular barcodes was used to prepare TCR beta libraries. Per the original workflow: A new computational method based on a probabilistic model of VDJ rearrangement was used to identify disease-linked TCR variants. TCRdb reprocessing: public reads trimmed at Q25 with fastp, clones called with MiXCR, in-frame beta chains kept. Duplicate CDR3 protein sequences are folded into a single record with the most common DNA and genes. The V and J calls follow TCRdb's processing rather than the paper's. The sample records about 200,000 distinct CDR3 sequences, roughly 24% of which are singletons. In total, the top ten clones hold more than 6.5% of the sample. Comments on this clonotype: What antigen it recognizes has not been identified. Per-nucleotide qualities are absent, and no much larger clonotype sits a single base away.

The paper's findings and limits, for the study overall: A TCR beta motif of about 8 highly homologous amino acid variants appeared characteristic of blood from ankylosing spondylitis patients. Some motif variants were previously reported in synovial fluid and blood of reactive arthritis patients, suggesting common disease-initiation mechanisms. The disease-linked clones had a CD8+ phenotype and were found at relatively low frequencies in peripheral blood. The disease-linked clones were reported to be significantly enriched in matched synovial fluid samples from ankylosing spondylitis patients.

Trimming costs V 5 bases and J 2 bases, and their ends lie 12 bases apart. From the cysteine through the phenylalanine, the CDR3 covers 13 amino acids. The retained sequence is limited to the CDR3, 39 bases, with the frame set at the first base. As encoded in the germline V gene, CDR1 is SQVTM while CDR2 is ANQGSEA. Sample: blood, either unsorted or a sorted T cell fraction (not recorded which). This TCR was recovered from a male donor with ankylosing spondylitis or in good health (not recorded which). The chain is made from TRBV29-1 and TRBJ2-5; possibly the D gene is TRBD1, per 5 matching bases. The DNA sequence is TGCAGCGTTCATGGGGCTTCACAAGAGACCCAGTACTTC. Translation gives CSVHGASQETQYF.